This TCR beta chain was observed in a study of blood T cells in healthy people across ages. Next came a second PCR, run for about 7 to 12 cycles, which used a sample-barcoded 5' primer along with a J-beta primer mix. Using its own MiXCR run on the 5' RACE reads, TCRdb lists one record per CDR3 protein. Among roughly 730,000 distinct CDR3 sequences, roughly three fifths were seen once, and the ten largest hold 25% to 30%. This CDR3 spans 15 amino acids. Germline V gives CDR1 SGHVS, CDR2 FQNEAQ. V shed 6 bases, J shed 4 bases, and the junction held 12 bases outside the gene matches. The origin of this receptor is a middle-aged man in good health. This chain links TRBV7-8 with TRBJ2-7; TRBD1 matches 7 bases. Sequenced sample: blood. The CDR3: CASSPTDRVTYEQYF. The CDR3 DNA follows: TGTGCCAGCAGTCCAACCGACAGGGTCACGTACGAGCAGTACTTC.